The present entry profiles one T cell receptor beta chain with its context. The antigen is unknown. This entry is derived from a study of long-term antiretroviral therapy in people with HIV. The assay used was immunoSEQ (version v3.0), run at survey level. Per-sample TRB depth target: about 35,000-55,000 T-cell genomes. TCRdb's copy holds only in-frame clones and misses some; the assay was immunoSEQ multiplex PCR. The data hold over 25,000 clones, with approximately 96% observed a single time. Germline V CDR1 and CDR2: SGHDT, YYEEEE. CDR3 length: 14 amino acids. The ends were cut back, 3 bases at V and 1 base at J, with 10 bases in the middle. Study observations and caveats: The repertoire was dominated at all time points by clones expanded before ART. Patients on ART gained diversity, which nonetheless stayed below transplant donor controls.

The V gene is TRBV5-6, the J gene TRBJ2-5, with D hard to call. The sequencing used unsorted PBMCs, collected around 6.6 years after starting antiretroviral therapy. This sequence originates from a man under 40 with HIV. The CDR3 spells CASSYVPLQETQYF. The CDR3 coding sequence is TGTGCCAGCAGCTACGTCCCTCTCCAAGAGACCCAGTACTTC.